Listed below are T cell receptor beta chains from one sample, sequenced in a study of PD-1 blockade in classical Hodgkin lymphoma. Here immunoSEQ multiplex PCR was the method, and the copy in TCRdb shows in-frame clones only, minus some. The sample consists of some 21,000 clones, about 63% of them appearing once. The specimen was peripheral blood mononuclear cells (PBMCs), collected at baseline. These receptors all stem from a human donor with classical Hodgkin lymphoma. CDR3s include the opening cysteine and the closing phenylalanine or tryptophan. Not every row has a clone size; where given, it reads once, few, many or a size class.

j_call clone_size v_call cdr3_aa
TRBJ2-7 - TRBV6-5 CASSYSHVGEQYF
TRBJ1-1 - TRBV5-1 CASSLPRQIPEAFF
TRBJ1-5 - TRBV30 CAWSGGGPQHF
TRBJ1-4 - TRBV4-2 CASSQLSEKLFF
TRBJ1-2 few TRBV2 CAGGQGLGYGYTF
TRBJ2-7 medium-sized TRBV7-2 CASRWDIGDYEQYF
TRBJ2-5 - TRBV10-3 CAIGATGVEETQYF
TRBJ2-4 - TRBV2 CASSEETGDIQYF
TRBJ1-1 - TRBV5-4 CASSRGQGALNTEAFF
TRBJ2-3 - TRBV11-2 CASSFQGRTSVGDTQYF
TRBJ1-4 - TRBV5-1 CASSWAFDWLNEKLFF
TRBJ2-7 - TRBV29-1 CSVEQGPYEQYF
TRBJ2-1 - TRBV30 CAWNTQGLNNEQFF
TRBJ2-5 once TRBV9 CASSVDPGGSSETQYF
TRBJ2-6 - TRBV11-2 CASSTTRVGANVLTF
TRBJ2-7 once TRBV4-1 CASSQDGGGSYEQYF
TRBJ2-2 - TRBV15 CATSRDLLDGELFF
TRBJ1-1 - TRBV5-1 CASTPGGLNTEAFF
TRBJ2-3 medium-sized TRBV2 CASSELVVTDTQYF
TRBJ2-7 - TRBV13 CASSSGHFPYEQYF
TRBJ1-1 - TRBV28 CASSLRRAGVRAFF
TRBJ1-4 - TRBV5-1 CASGTGTPSPELFF
TRBJ2-7 - TRBV5-6 CASSLTSEQYF
TRBJ2-1 - TRBV7-2 CASSLRRANEQFF
TRBJ1-2 - TRBV7-2 CASSLGFGGYTF
TRBJ1-1 - TRBV6-6 CASSYVIQGIAFF
TRBJ2-3 - TRBV7-3 CASSLIAGGLDTQYF
TRBJ1-1 - TRBV29-1 CSVGGHPEAFF
TRBJ2-1 - TRBV5-1 CASSLALNEQFF
TRBJ2-6 - TRBV19 CASGSGFSGANVLTF
TRBJ1-4 - TRBV30 CAWSVRRGNEKLFF
TRBJ1-5 - TRBV6-6 CASSYPGSNQPQHF
TRBJ1-1 - TRBV5-1 CASSLAGTGKNTEAFF
TRBJ1-1 - TRBV19 CASSIGWGGRTEAFF
TRBJ1-3 medium-sized TRBV19 CASSWRGTGDSGNTIYF
TRBJ2-5 - TRBV5-1 CASSLEGQGVETQYF
TRBJ2-7 - TRBV7-9 CASSLEAYEQYF
TRBJ1-4 - TRBV21-1 CASSKGTGAHEKLFF
TRBJ2-1 - TRBV7-8 CASSSLAGSKANEQFF